Below are 22 T cell receptor beta chains sequenced from a single sample in a study of blood T cell repertoires in COVID-19. Clones were sequenced by immunoSEQ multiplex PCR, and TCRdb holds only the in-frame ones, with some missing. The sample holds hundreds of thousands of clones; about 84% are singletons and the top ten take over 7%. Sequenced material: PBMCs or T cells enriched from blood (not recorded which). These receptors originate from a woman aged 40-49 years with acute COVID-19.

This clone was counted between two and nine times. The rearrangement joins TRBV19 to TRBJ1-1; 7 positions match TRBD1. The CDR3 has 13 amino acids. The germline gives CDR1 LNHDA, CDR2 SQIVND (reference sequence). V lost 5 bases and J lost 3; bases outside the gene matches: 3. In DNA, the CDR3 is TGTGCCAGTAGTGATACAGGGGACACTGAAGCTTTCTTT. As protein: CASSDTGDTEAFF.

This chain uses TRBV6-2 or TRBV6-3 with TRBJ1-5; possible D gene TRBD1, 5 bases. CDR1 and CDR2 from the germline V gene are MNHEY and SVGEGT. This CDR3 spans 15 amino acids. Trimming removed 3 bases at V and 5 bases at J, with 14 bases between. The CDR3 region is CASSYPLTADQPQHF. The CDR3 coding sequence is TGTGCCAGCAGTTATCCTCTGACAGCCGATCAGCCCCAGCATTTT.

This sequence joins TRBV11-1 and TRBJ2-3; 9 bases are shared with TRBD1. V shed 8 bases and J 2 bases; nucleotides not matched to a gene: 5. Germline-derived CDR1 and CDR2 are SGHAT and FQDESV (reference sequence). This CDR3 region has 14 residues. In DNA form, the CDR3 reads TGTGCCAGCTTGGGGACAGGGTCCACAGATACGCAGTATTTT. This gives the protein CASLGTGSTDTQYF.

The V and J genes are TRBV2 and TRBJ1-5; 9 nucleotides align to TRBD1. With 4 bases clipped from V and 10 bases from J, the junction kept 11 bases outside the gene matches. The CDR3 is made up of 15 amino acids. Germline V CDR1 and CDR2: SNHLY, FYNNEI. Written as DNA, the CDR3 is TGTGCCAGCAGTGGGGGACAGGGCAGAATCCTTCCCCAGCATTTT. This codes for CASSGGQGRILPQHF.

The chain uses TRBV4-2 and TRBJ1-2; a weak D match, TRBD1 (6 bases). The V gene lost 0 bases and the J gene lost 0 bases, with 8 bases spanning the gap. CDR3 length: 15 residues. Germline CDR1 reads LGHNA; CDR2 reads YNFKEQ. Here the CDR3 reads CASSQDTGTNYGYTF. CDR3 bases: TGTGCCAGCAGCCAAGACACAGGGACTAACTATGGCTACACCTTC.

The J gene is TRBJ1-1, the V gene TRBV13; the D is unclear. Trimming left V 6 bases short and J 1 base short, with 9 bases between. The CDR3 runs to 13 residues. Germline CDR1 and CDR2: PRHDT and FYEKMQ (reference sequence). The CDR3 loop reads CASSSRGNTEAFF. CDR3 DNA: TGTGCCAGCAGTTCCCGAGGGAACACTGAAGCTTTCTTT.

The rearrangement links TRBV5-6 to TRBJ2-7; 8 bases align to TRBD1. J lost 5 bases, V lost 4 bases, and 8 bases had no gene match. Germline V gives CDR1 SGHDT, CDR2 YYEEEE. The CDR3 consists of 14 residues. For the CDR3, the DNA is TGTGCCAGCAGCCCCGGACAGGGCTGGAACGAGCAGTACTTC. Encoded protein: CASSPGQGWNEQYF.

This clone has more than one count but fewer than ten. V is TRBV5-1 and J is TRBJ1-5, with D uncertain. The CDR3 totals 13 residues. In germline, CDR1 is SGHRS, CDR2 YFSETQ. Trimming stripped 0 bases from V and 5 bases from J, with 6 bases between. The CDR3, as DNA: TGCGCCAGCAGCTTGGGGAGAGATCAGCCCCAGCATTTT. This gives the protein CASSLGRDQPQHF.

This clone has just a few counts. The rearrangement uses TRBV7-8 and TRBJ1-6, with 9 bases aligning to TRBD1. V dropped 5 bases and J dropped 13; count of bases not matched to a gene: 3. CDR1 and CDR2 (germline): SGHVS, FQNEAQ. The CDR3 is made up of 12 amino acids. CDR3 nucleotide sequence: TGTGCCAGCAGCCCTACAGGGGGCCCCCTCCACTTT. As protein: CASSPTGGPLHF.

Details on this clone: Its ends do not fully match the called genes, so a read error is possible. The V gene is TRBV2, the J gene TRBJ2-1, with 9 bases matching TRBD2. The length of the CDR3 is 14 residues. Germline V lookup: CDR1 SNHLY, CDR2 FYNNEI. CDR3 coding DNA: TGTGCCAGCGGCGGGAGGGCCATCTACGATGAGCAGTTCTTC. Its translation: CASGGRAIYDEQFF.

The rearrangement joins TRBV3-1 (or the pseudogene TRBV3-2) to TRBJ2-5, with D perhaps TRBD2 (5 bases). The germline V gene has CDR1 LGHDT and CDR2 YNNKEL (reference sequence). This CDR3 contains 16 residues. Trimming took off 3 bases at V and 1 base at J, with 15 bases between the two ends. CDR3 bases: TGTGCCAGCAGCCACGCCGGGATTCTTCTCCAAGAGACCCAGTACTTC. It yields the protein CASSHAGILLQETQYF.

The chain recombines TRBV5-5 with TRBJ1-3, with a weak D call TRBD1 (6 bases). V was clipped by 1 base and J by 2 bases, with 10 bases between them. CDR3 length: 15 residues. Germline-derived CDR1 and CDR2 are SGHKS and YYEKEE (reference sequence). CDR3 sequence reads: CASSLHREPGNTIYF. The CDR3 DNA reads TGTGCCAGCAGCTTGCACAGGGAACCTGGAAACACCATATATTTT.

The chain is built from TRBV30 and TRBJ2-6, with D possibly being TRBD1 (5 bases). This CDR3 is built from 16 residues. Germline lookup yields CDR1 GTSNPN and CDR2 SVGIG (reference sequence). V lost 0 bases, J lost 2 bases, and 11 bases lay in between. The CDR3 here is CAWSVRGGAGANVLTF. DNA for the CDR3: TGTGCCTGGAGTGTAAGGGGCGGAGCTGGGGCCAACGTCCTGACTTTC.

The V call is TRBV19, the J call TRBJ1-6; D is unclear. The CDR3 extends over 14 amino acids. Germline CDR1 and CDR2: LNHDA and SQIVND (reference sequence). V lost 5 bases and J 7 bases, leaving 12 bases between the germline ends. The CDR3 loop is CASSSLSQNSPLHF. CDR3 coding DNA: TGTGCCAGTAGTTCCTTAAGTCAGAATTCACCCCTCCACTTT. The whole variable domain, remainder taken from reference TRBV19 and TRBJ1-6, is DGGITQSPKYLFRKEGQNVTLSCEQNLNHDAMYWYRQDPGQGLRLIYYSQIVNDFQKGDIAEGYSVSREKKESFPLTVTSAQKNPTAFYLCASSSLSQNSPLHFGNGTRLTVT.

The chain joins TRBV29-1 to TRBJ1-1; 7 nucleotides line up with TRBD1. Germline CDR1 SQVTM, CDR2 ANQGSEA. This CDR3 has 13 amino acids. With 7 bases clipped from V and 3 bases from J, the junction kept 8 bases outside the gene matches. The CDR3 sequence: CSGQAGGYTEAFF. The CDR3 bases are TGCAGCGGCCAGGCAGGGGGTTACACTGAAGCTTTCTTT.

The rearrangement links TRBV7-3 to TRBJ2-2, with D perhaps matching TRBD1 (5 bases). Germline-derived CDR1 and CDR2 are SGHTA and FQGTGA. The V end was cut by 5 bases, the J end by 1 base, with 8 bases between. This CDR3 comprises 14 residues. CDR3 sequence: CASSMGLNTGELFF. The DNA of the CDR3 is TGTGCCAGCAGCATGGGGCTGAACACCGGGGAGCTGTTTTTT.

The rearrangement uses TRBV28 and TRBJ1-1; TRBD1 might be the D (6 bases). Germline V gene lookup returns CDR1 MDHEN and CDR2 SYDVKM. Deletions cut 4 bases from V and 11 bases from J, with 29 bases between. This CDR3 region has 17 residues. The CDR3, as DNA: TGTGCCAGCAGTTCCGTTCGGGTGCGAACAGGGTTCATTGGGGCTTTCTTT. It yields the protein CASSSVRVRTGFIGAFF.

The rearrangement joins TRBV15 to TRBJ1-4; 9 bases agree with TRBD1. The germline CDR1 and CDR2 sequences are LNHNV and YYDKDF (reference sequence). The CDR3 spans 15 residues. Trimming removed 3 bases from V and 5 bases from J; junction bases left unmatched: 4. The CDR3 is CATSRDRGGNEKLFF. The DNA for the CDR3 is TGTGCCACCAGCAGGGACAGGGGCGGAAATGAAAAACTGTTTTTT.

The chain links TRBV2 to TRBJ2-5, with TRBD1 identical over 7 bases. J gave up 1 base and V 5 bases, and 4 bases lay outside the gene matches. The CDR3 length is 14 residues. CDR1 and CDR2 from the germline V gene are SNHLY and FYNNEI. The CDR3 is CASSFRQGQETQYF. DNA of the CDR3: TGTGCCAGCAGTTTCCGACAGGGCCAAGAGACCCAGTACTTC.

The genes are TRBV4-1 and TRBJ2-7; possibly TRBD1 for D (6 bases). The germline CDR1 and CDR2 sequences are MGHRA and YSYEKL. Trimming shortened V by 5 bases and J by 0 bases, and 11 bases separated the two germline ends. The CDR3 runs to 14 residues. This CDR3 is CASSSGQSSYEQYF. In DNA form, the CDR3 reads TGCGCCAGCAGCTCTGGACAGAGCTCCTACGAGCAGTACTTC.

On this clone: Other DNA sequences in this sample translate to the same CDR3. The rearrangement uses TRBV11-2 and TRBJ1-6, with D possibly being TRBD1 (6 bases). The ends were cut back, 3 bases at V and 5 bases at J, with 8 bases in the middle. Germline V lookup: CDR1 SGHAT, CDR2 FQNNGV. This CDR3 has 14 residues. The CDR3 nucleotides read TGTGCCAGCAGCTTTTCAGGGGATAATTCACCCCTCCACTTT. Its translation: CASSFSGDNSPLHF.

This clone was seen only a few times. Other DNA sequences in the sample encode the same CDR3. The rearrangement joins TRBV9 to TRBJ1-2, with D perhaps matching TRBD1 (5 bases). This CDR3 has 13 residues. Looked up from germline, CDR1 is SGDLS and CDR2 is YYNGEE. V dropped 1 base and J dropped 7 bases, with 11 bases sitting between them. The CDR3 region is CASSVTGEGGYTF. The DNA of the CDR3 is TGTGCCAGCAGCGTAACGGGGGAGGGTGGCTACACCTTC. The whole variable domain, filled in from reference TRBV9 and TRBJ1-2, reads DSGVTQTPKHLITATGQRVTLRCSPRSGDLSVYWYQQSLDQGLQFLIQYYNGEERAKGNILERFSAQQFPDLHSELNLSSLELGDSALYFCASSVTGEGGYTFGSGTRLTVV.